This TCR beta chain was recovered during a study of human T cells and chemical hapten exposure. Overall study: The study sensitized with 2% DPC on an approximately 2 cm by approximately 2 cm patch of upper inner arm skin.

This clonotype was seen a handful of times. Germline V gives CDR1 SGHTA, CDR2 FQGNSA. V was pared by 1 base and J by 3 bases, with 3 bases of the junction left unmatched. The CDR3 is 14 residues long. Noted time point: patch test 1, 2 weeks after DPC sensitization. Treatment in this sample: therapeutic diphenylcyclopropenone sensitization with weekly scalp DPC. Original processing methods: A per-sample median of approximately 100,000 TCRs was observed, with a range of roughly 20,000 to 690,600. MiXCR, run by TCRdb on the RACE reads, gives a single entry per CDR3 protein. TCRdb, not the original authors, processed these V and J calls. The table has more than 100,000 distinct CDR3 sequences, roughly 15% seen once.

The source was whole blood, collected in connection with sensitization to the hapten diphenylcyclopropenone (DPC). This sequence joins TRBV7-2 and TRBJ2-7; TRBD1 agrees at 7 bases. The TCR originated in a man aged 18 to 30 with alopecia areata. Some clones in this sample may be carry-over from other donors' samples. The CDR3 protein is CASSLDRGHYEQYF. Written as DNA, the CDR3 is TGTGCCAGCAGCTTAGACAGGGGACACTACGAGCAGTACTTC.